Below, one T cell receptor (beta chain) is given with its context. These data are taken from a study of blood T cell repertoires in COVID-19. As for the study in general: Material from acute and convalescent COVID-19 was sourced from the United States, Italy and Spain. The cDNA or gDNA used as material had been derived from T cells, B-cell-depleted T cells, or PBMCs.

The CDR3 contains 14 residues. Per germline, CDR1 SGDLS and CDR2 YYNGEE. V was cut by 3 bases and J by 2 bases, with 11 bases left in between. Exposed study participants had met a COVID-19 case within 2 weeks before entry. Assay: immunoSEQ multiplex PCR; the TCRdb copy retains only in-frame clones and omits some. The profile covers about 270,000 clones, with around 93% appearing a single time and 2.5% to 3% taken by the ten largest. This TCR was recovered from a man aged 35-49 years who had been exposed to COVID-19. The chain has TRBV9 and TRBJ1-2; the D gene is possibly TRBD1 (6 bases). The specimen sequenced was PBMCs or T cells enriched from blood (not recorded which). The CDR3 loop is CASSAYRDNYGYTF. The CDR3 coding sequence is TGTGCCAGCAGCGCCTACAGGGACAACTATGGCTACACCTTC.